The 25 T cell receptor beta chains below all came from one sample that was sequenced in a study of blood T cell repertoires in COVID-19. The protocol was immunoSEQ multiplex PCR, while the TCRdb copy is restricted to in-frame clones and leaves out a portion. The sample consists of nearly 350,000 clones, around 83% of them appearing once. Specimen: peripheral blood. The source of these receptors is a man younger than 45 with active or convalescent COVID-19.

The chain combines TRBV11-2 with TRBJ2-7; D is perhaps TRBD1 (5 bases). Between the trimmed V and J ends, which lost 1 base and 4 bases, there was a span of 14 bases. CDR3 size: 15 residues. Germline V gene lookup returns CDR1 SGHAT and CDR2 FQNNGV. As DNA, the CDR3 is TGTGCCAGCAGCTTAGGGGGTACAGGACCATACGAGCAGTACTTC. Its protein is CASSLGGTGPYEQYF.

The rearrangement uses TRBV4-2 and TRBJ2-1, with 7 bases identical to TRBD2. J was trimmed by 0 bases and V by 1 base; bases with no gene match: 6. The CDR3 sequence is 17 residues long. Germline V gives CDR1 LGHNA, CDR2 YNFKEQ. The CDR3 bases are TGTGCCAGCAGCCAAGGGGCGGGAGCGCCCTCCTACAATGAGCAGTTCTTC. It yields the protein CASSQGAGAPSYNEQFF.

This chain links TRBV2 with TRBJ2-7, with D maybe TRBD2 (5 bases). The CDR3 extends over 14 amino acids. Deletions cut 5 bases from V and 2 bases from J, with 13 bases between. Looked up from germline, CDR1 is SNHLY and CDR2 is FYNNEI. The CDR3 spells CASSKQLAPYEQYF. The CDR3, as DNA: TGTGCCAGCAGTAAACAGCTAGCCCCCTACGAGCAGTACTTC.

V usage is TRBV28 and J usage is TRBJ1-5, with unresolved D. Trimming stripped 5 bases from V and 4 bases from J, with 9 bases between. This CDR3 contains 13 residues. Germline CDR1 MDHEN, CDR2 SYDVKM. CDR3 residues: CASSLDPNQPQHF. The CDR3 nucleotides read TGTGCCAGCAGTCTAGACCCGAATCAGCCCCAGCATTTT.

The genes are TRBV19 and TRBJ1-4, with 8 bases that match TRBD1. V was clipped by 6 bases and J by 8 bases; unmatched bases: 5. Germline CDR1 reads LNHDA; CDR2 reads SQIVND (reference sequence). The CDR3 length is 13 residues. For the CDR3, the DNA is TGTGCCAGTAGACAGGGGGAGTACGAAAAACTGTTTTTT. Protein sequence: CASRQGEYEKLFF.

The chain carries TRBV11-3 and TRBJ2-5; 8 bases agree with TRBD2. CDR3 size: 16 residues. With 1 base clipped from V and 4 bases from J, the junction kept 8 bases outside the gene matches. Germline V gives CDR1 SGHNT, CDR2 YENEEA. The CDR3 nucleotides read TGTGCCAGCAGCTTAGCCGGGGGGGCTTTGGTAGAGACCCAGTACTTC. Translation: CASSLAGGALVETQYF.

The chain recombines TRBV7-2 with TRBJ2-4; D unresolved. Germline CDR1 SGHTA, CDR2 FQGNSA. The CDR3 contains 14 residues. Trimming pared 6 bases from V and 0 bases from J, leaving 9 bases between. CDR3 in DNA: TGTGCCAGCAGTTATAGCCTAGCCAAAAACATTCAGTACTTC. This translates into CASSYSLAKNIQYF. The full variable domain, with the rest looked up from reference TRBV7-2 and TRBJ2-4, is GAGVSQSPSNKVTEKGKDVELRCDPISGHTALYWYRQSLGQGLEFLIYFQGNSAPDKSGLPSDRFSAERTGGSVSTLTIQRTQQEDSAVYLCASSYSLAKNIQYFGAGTRLSVL.

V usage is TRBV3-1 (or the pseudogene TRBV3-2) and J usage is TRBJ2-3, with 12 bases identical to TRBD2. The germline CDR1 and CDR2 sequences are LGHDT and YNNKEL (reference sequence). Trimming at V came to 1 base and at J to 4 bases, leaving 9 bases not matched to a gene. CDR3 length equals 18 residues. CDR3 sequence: CASSQVSSGGDRPDTQYF. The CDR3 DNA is TGTGCCAGCAGCCAAGTTTCTAGCGGGGGGGATAGACCAGATACGCAGTATTTT.

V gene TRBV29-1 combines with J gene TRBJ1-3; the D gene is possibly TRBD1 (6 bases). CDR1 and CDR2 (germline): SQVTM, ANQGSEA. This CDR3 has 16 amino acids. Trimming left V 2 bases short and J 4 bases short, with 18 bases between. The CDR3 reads CSVETPHQGWGNTIYF. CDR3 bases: TGCAGCGTTGAAACGCCACACCAGGGGTGGGGAAACACCATATATTTT.

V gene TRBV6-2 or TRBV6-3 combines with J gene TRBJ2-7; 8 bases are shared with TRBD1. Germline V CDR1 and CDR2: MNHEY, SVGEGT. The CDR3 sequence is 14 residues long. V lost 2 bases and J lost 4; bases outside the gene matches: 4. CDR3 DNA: TGTGCCAGCAGTTACGGACAGGGCGGATACGAGCAGTACTTC. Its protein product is CASSYGQGGYEQYF.

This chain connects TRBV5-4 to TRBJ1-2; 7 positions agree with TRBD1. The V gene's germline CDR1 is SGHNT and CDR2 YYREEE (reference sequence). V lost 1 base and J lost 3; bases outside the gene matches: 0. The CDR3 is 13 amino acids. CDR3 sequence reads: CASSLTGDYGYTF. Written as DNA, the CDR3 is TGTGCCAGCAGCTTGACAGGGGACTATGGCTACACCTTC.

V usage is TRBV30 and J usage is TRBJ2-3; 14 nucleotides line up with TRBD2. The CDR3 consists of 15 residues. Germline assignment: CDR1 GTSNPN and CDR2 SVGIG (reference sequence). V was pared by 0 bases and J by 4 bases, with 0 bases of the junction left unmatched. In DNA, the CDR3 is TGTGCCTGGAGTGTGGGACTAGCGGGGGCAGATACGCAGTATTTT. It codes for CAWSVGLAGADTQYF.

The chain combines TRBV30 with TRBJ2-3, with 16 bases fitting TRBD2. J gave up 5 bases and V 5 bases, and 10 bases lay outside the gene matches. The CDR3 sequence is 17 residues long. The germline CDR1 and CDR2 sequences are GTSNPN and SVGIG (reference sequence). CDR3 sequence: CAWSGTSGGAGVDTQYF. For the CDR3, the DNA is TGTGCCTGGTCCGGGACTAGCGGGGGGGCCGGGGTAGATACGCAGTATTTT. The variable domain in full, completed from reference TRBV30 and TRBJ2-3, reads SQTIHQWPATLVQPVGSPLSLECTVEGTSNPNLYWYRQAAGRGLQLLFYSVGIGQISSEVPQNLSASRPQDRQFILSSKKLLLSDSGFYLCAWSGTSGGAGVDTQYFGPGTRLTVL.

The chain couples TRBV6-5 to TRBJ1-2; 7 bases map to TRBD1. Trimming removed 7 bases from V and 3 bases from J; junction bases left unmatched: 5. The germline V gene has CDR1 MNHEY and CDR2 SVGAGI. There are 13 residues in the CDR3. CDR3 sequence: CASISGTDYGYTF. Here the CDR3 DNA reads TGTGCCAGCATCTCCGGGACAGACTATGGCTACACCTTC.

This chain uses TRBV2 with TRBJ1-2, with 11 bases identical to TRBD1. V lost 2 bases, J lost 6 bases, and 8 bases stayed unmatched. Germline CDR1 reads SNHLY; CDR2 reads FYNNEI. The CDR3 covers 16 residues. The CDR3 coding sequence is TGTGCCAGCAGTGAACGATGGACAGGGGGCGCCCATGGCTACACCTTC. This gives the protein CASSERWTGGAHGYTF.

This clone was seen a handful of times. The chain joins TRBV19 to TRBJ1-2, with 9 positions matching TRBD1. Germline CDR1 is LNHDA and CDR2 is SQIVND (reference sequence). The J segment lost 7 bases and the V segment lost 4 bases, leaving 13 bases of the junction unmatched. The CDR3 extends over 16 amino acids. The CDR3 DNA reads TGTGCCAGTAGTAAAATCGGGACAGGGAGCTCGGGTGGCTACACCTTC. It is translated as CASSKIGTGSSGGYTF.

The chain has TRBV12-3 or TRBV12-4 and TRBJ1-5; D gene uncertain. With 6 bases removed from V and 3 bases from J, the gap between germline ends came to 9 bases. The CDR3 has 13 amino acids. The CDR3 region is CASSPTINQPQHF. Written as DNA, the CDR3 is TGTGCCAGCAGCCCGACAATCAATCAGCCCCAGCATTTT.

CDR3 amino acids: CASSPLRGEREKLFF. The CDR3 nucleotides are TGTGCCAGTAGTCCCCTTCGGGGGGAAAGGGAAAAACTGTTTTTT. The chain has TRBV19 and TRBJ1-4; D possibly corresponds to TRBD1 (5 bases). In germline, CDR1 is LNHDA, CDR2 SQIVND (reference sequence). The CDR3 is 15 residues long. The V end lost 5 bases, the J end lost 8 bases, and 18 bases lay between the germline ends.

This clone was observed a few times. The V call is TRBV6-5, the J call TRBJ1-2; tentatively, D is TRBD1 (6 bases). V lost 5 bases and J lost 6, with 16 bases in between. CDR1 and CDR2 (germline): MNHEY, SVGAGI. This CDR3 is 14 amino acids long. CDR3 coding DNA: TGTGCCAGCAGTAAACTACAGGGATCGAATGGCTACACCTTC. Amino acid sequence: CASSKLQGSNGYTF.

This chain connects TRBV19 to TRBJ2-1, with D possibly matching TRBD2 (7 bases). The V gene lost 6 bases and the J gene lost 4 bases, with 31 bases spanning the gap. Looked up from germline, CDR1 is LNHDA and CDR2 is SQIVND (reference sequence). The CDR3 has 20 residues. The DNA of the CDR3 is TGTGCCAGTAGCACGGGGGCGGCGGGAGCTTTCAAGTTAGGGTACAATGAGCAGTTCTTC. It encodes CASSTGAAGAFKLGYNEQFF.

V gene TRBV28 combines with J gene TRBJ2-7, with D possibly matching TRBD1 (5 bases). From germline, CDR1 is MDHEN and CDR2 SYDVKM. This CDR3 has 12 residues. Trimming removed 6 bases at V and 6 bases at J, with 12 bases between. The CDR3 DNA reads TGTGCCAGCAGACAGGCTCAAGCCGAGCAGTACTTC. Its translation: CASRQAQAEQYF.

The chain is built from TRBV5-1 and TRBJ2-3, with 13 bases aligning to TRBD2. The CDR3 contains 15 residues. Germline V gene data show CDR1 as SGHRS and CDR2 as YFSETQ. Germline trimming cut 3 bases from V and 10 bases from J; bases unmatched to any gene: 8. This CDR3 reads CASSSGLAGVPSQYF. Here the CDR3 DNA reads TGCGCCAGCAGCTCTGGACTAGCGGGAGTCCCCTCGCAGTATTTT.

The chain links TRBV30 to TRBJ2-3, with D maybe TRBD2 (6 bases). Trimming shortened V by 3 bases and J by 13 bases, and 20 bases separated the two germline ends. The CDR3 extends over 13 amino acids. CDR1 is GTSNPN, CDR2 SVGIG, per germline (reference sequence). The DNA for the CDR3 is TGTGCCTGGAGGGCGGACTACCTCCAACGGGAGTATTTT. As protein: CAWRADYLQREYF.

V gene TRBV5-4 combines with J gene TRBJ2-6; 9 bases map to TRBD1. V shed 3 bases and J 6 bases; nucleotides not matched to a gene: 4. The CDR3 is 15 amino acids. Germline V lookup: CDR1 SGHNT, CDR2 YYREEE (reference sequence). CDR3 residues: CASSSRDREANVLTF. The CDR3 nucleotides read TGTGCCAGCAGCTCCCGGGACAGGGAGGCCAACGTCCTGACTTTC.

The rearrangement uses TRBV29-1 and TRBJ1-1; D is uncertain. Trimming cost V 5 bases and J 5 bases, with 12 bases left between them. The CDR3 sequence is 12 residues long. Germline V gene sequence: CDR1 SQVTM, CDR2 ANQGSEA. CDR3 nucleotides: TGCAGCGTTTACTCTTTCGGGACTGAAGCTTTCTTT. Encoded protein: CSVYSFGTEAFF.